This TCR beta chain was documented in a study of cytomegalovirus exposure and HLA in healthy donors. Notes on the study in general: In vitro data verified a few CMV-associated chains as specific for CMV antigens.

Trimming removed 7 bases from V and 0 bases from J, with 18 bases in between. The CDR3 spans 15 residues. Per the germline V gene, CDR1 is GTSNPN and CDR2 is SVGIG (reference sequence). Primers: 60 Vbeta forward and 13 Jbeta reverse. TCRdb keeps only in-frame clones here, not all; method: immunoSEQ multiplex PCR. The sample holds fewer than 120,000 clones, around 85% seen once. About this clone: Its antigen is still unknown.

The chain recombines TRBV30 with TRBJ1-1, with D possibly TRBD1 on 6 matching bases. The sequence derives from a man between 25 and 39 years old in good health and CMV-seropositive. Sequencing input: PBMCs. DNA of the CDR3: TGTGCCTACATACCCTTACAGGGCATGAACACTGAAGCTTTCTTT. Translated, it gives CAYIPLQGMNTEAFF.